Presented here are 10 T cell receptor beta chains from one specimen sequenced in a study of shared clonotypes between healthy human individuals. Some clones are missing from TCRdb's copy, which holds only in-frame ones; the method was immunoSEQ multiplex PCR. The sample lists about 1 million clones; about 80% were seen once. The specimen was memory CD4+ T cells sorted from blood. Subset defined: CD45RA-negative fraction. The source of these receptors is a man between 18 and 29 years old in good health.

The chain joins TRBV7-9 to TRBJ2-7; unclear D gene. V was shortened by 2 bases and J by 3 bases, with 8 bases between the two germline ends. Looked up from germline, CDR1 is SEHNR and CDR2 is FQNEAQ (reference sequence). The CDR3 consists of 13 residues. The CDR3 is CASSLRAYYEQYF. The CDR3 nucleotides are TGTGCCAGCAGCTTAAGGGCTTACTACGAGCAGTACTTC.

This rearrangement joins TRBV6-1 to TRBJ1-2; D possibly corresponds to TRBD1 (6 bases). Germline CDR1 and CDR2: MNHNS and SASEGT. This CDR3 comprises 13 residues. The ends were cut back, 7 bases at V and 5 bases at J, with 14 bases in the middle. CDR3 in DNA: TGTGCCAGCATGGTTCCGGGACATTATGGCTACACCTTC. It is translated as CASMVPGHYGYTF.

A note on this clone: A far more abundant clone sits one base away, making this likely a read error. The sample holds other DNA sequences that translate to the same CDR3. The rearrangement uses TRBV15 and TRBJ1-2; D not resolved. Germline values: CDR1 LNHNV, CDR2 YYDKDF (reference sequence). CDR3 length: 13 residues. CDR3 DNA: TGTGCCACCAGCAGAGAGACGGGATCATCCCGTGGCTTC. Its translation is CATSRETGSSRGF.

The CDR3 DNA reads as TGTGCCAGCAGCCCTACTAGATCCACCGGGGAGCTGTTTTTT. As protein: CASSPTRSTGELFF. The genes are TRBV7-3 and TRBJ2-2, with D perhaps TRBD2 (5 bases). There are 14 residues in the CDR3. Trimming left V 5 bases short and J 4 bases short, with 11 bases between. Germline CDR1 SGHTA, CDR2 FQGTGA.

This clone appeared a few times. The chain couples TRBV5-4 to TRBJ1-1; no clear D. The V end lost 3 bases, the J end lost 3 bases, and 6 bases lay between the germline ends. CDR3 length: 12 residues. Looked up from germline, CDR1 is SGHNT and CDR2 is YYREEE (reference sequence). CDR3 protein: CASSSRDTEAFF. The CDR3, as DNA: TGTGCCAGCAGCTCTAGGGACACTGAAGCTTTCTTT.

The V and J genes are TRBV2 and TRBJ2-5; D is possibly TRBD1 or TRBD2 (5 bases each). V gave up 2 bases and J gave up 5 bases, with 12 bases separating them. The V gene's germline CDR1 is SNHLY and CDR2 FYNNEI. The CDR3 loop spans 14 amino acids. In DNA, the CDR3 is TGTGCCAGCAGTGAACGGGGACCCGGGGAGACCCAGTACTTC. This translates into CASSERGPGETQYF.

The chain uses TRBV5-1 and TRBJ2-2; 9 nucleotides align to TRBD2. Trimming cost V 2 bases and J 5 bases; bases outside gene matches: 4. The V gene's germline CDR1 is SGHRS and CDR2 YFSETQ. The CDR3 covers 15 residues. The CDR3 loop is CASSFLAGRTGELFF. In DNA form, the CDR3 reads TGCGCCAGCAGCTTTCTAGCGGGAAGGACCGGGGAGCTGTTTTTT.

This clone has ten or more counts. The chain recombines TRBV27 with TRBJ1-1; 11 bases agree with TRBD1. CDR1 is MNHEY, CDR2 SMNVEV, per germline (reference sequence). V shed 5 bases, J shed 6 bases, and the junction held 11 bases outside the gene matches. There are 16 residues in the CDR3. CDR3: CASSTFWTGGPPEAFF. CDR3 in DNA: TGTGCCAGCAGTACCTTTTGGACAGGGGGCCCTCCTGAAGCTTTCTTT.

The chain uses TRBV5-4 and TRBJ1-2, with TRBD1 identical over 9 bases. In germline, CDR1 is SGHNT, CDR2 YYREEE (reference sequence). The CDR3 extends over 15 amino acids. The V segment lost 4 bases and the J segment 4 bases; nucleotides outside the gene matches: 8. The CDR3 bases are TGTGCCAGCAGCCAGGACAGGGGAAAAGGCTATGGCTACACCTTC. Translation: CASSQDRGKGYGYTF.

A remark on this clone: One base away lies a much larger clone, so this may be a sequencing read error. The same CDR3 can be traced to other DNA sequences in this sample. The chain carries TRBV28 and TRBJ1-3; unclear D gene. Trimming removed 3 bases at V and 4 bases at J, with 1 base between. This CDR3 has 11 residues. Germline CDR1 MDHEN, CDR2 SYDVKM. Here the CDR3 DNA reads TGTGCCAGCAGTTTGGGAAACACCATATATTTT. This gives the protein CASSLGNTIYF. The complete variable domain, with remaining parts taken from reference TRBV28 and TRBJ1-3, reads DVKVTQSSRYLVKRTGEKVFLECVQDMDHENMFWYRQDPGLGLRLIYFSYDVKMKEKGDIPEGYSVSREKKERFSLILESASTNQTSMYLCASSLGNTIYFGEGSWLTVV.